The 5 T cell receptor beta chains listed next were all sequenced from one sample in a study of monozygotic twins with inflammatory bowel disease. TCRdb re-called the 5' RACE reads and catalogs CDR3 proteins one per entry, DNA excluded. The record lists 400,000 or so distinct CDR3 sequences, of which the ten most abundant hold approximately 2.4%. Sequences were obtained from blood. These receptors came from a human donor with ulcerative colitis or Crohn's disease, or a healthy co-twin of an affected twin (not recorded which).

The rearrangement links TRBV28 to TRBJ2-6. The length of the CDR3 is 14 residues. CDR1 and CDR2 (germline): MDHEN, SYDVKM. The CDR3 loop is CASLQVSGANVLTF.

V is TRBV7-9 and J is TRBJ2-7; as DNA is missing, the TRBD2 call by TCRdb cannot be tested. This CDR3 region has 17 residues. CDR1 and CDR2 (germline): SEHNR, FQNEAQ (reference sequence). CDR3 protein: CASSVRASGFHINEQYF.

This chain uses TRBV7-3 with TRBJ2-2; TCRdb's D call of TRBD2 is untestable without DNA. This CDR3 comprises 19 residues. Germline CDR1 is SGHTA and CDR2 is FQGTGA. CDR3 residues: CASSLNPQGLAGATGELFF.

The CDR3 loop reads CASSPFSEAFF. This rearrangement joins TRBV7-2 to TRBJ1-1. Germline assignment: CDR1 SGHTA and CDR2 FQGNSA. This CDR3 has 11 amino acids.

J is TRBJ2-7 and V is TRBV5-5; the D call from TCRdb, TRBD1, cannot be confirmed without DNA. This CDR3 has 15 amino acids. Germline V lookup: CDR1 SGHKS, CDR2 YYEKEE (reference sequence). The CDR3 region is CASSFPGQLLYEQYF.